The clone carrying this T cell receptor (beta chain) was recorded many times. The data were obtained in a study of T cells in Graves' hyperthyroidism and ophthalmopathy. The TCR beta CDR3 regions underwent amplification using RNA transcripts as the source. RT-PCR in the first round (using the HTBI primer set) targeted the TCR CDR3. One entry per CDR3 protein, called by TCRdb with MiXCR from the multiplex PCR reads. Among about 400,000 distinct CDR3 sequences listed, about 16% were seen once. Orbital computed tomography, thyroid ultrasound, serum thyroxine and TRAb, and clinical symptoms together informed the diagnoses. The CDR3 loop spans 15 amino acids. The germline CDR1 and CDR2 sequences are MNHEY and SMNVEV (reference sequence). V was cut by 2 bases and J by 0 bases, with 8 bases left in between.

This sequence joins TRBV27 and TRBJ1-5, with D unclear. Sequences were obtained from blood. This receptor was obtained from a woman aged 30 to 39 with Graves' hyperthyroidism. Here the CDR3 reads CASSLVQDSNQPQHF. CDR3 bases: TGTGCCAGCAGTTTAGTGCAGGATAGCAATCAGCCCCAGCATTTT.